This T cell receptor (beta chain) was recovered during a study of liver allograft versus peripheral blood T cells. In the study overall: Peripheral blood of the recipients supplied T cell receptor repertoires that were compared with those in transplanted livers.

The CDR3 is made up of 12 amino acids. The V gene lost 5 bases and the J gene lost 2 bases, with 6 bases spanning the gap. Germline loops: CDR1 MNHNS, CDR2 SASEGT. MiXCR was run by TCRdb on the reads, yielding one entry per CDR3 protein. This table has approximately 13,000 distinct CDR3 sequences, around 30% appearing once. This clonotype was seen just once. Antigen: not known. Whole-study results and caveats: Within liver allografts, T cell receptor repertoires were reportedly different from those in peripheral blood.

This clonotype originated in a human patient who had a liver transplant. A share of the T cells may be of graft donor origin. This rearrangement joins TRBV6-1 to TRBJ2-5; D ambiguous. CDR3 DNA: TGTGCCAGCAGTAGGCAGCAAGAGACCCAGTACTTC. Its protein product is CASSRQQETQYF.